This TCR beta chain was sequenced in a study of T cell repertoires in cytomegalovirus infection (dated by TCRdb to the late 2010s). Regarding the study in general: Because public TCR beta signatures pointed to carriage of CMV infection together with the matching HLA type, the HLA type of each donor mattered for the analysis.

The germline V and J ends show losses of 5 bases and 1 base respectively, and no gene match explains 7 bases of the junction. The CDR3 goes from the cysteine to the phenylalanine over 16 residues. CDR3 DNA only is kept here, 48 bases in frame from base 1. Per the germline V gene (reference sequence), SEHNR is the CDR1 and FQNEAQ is the CDR2. Sequencing relied on an Illumina HiSeq 1500. TCRdb reprocessing: public reads trimmed at Q25 with fastp, clones called with MiXCR, in-frame beta chains kept. A single entry per CDR3 protein holds the most common genes and DNA from its merged rows. This sample gives around 140,000 distinct CDR3 sequences in total; roughly 6% of them show up just once. The ten largest clones take up more than 15% of the sample. Only a few counts were recorded for this clonotype. The specificity of this receptor is unknown. No clone much larger than this one lies a single base away; base qualities are absent.

Beyond this particular receptor, the publication reports: Cumulative frequency of public TCR beta family members discriminated carriers of CMV infection plus the relevant HLA type in this cohort and an independent approximately 400-donor cohort. The ex vivo response was dominated by HLA-C-restricted CMV-specific TCR beta clonotypes, which also provided the single most frequent clonotype in two of eight donors.

Sequenced input: PBMCs. The receptor chain draws on TRBV7-9 and TRBJ2-1; 8 bases in between match TRBD2. The clonotype comes from a human donor in good health (CMV status not recorded). Some clones in this sample may be carry-over from other donors' samples. The nucleotide sequence is TGTGCCAGCAGCCCCGGGGTAGCGGGATCCTACAATGAGCAGTTCTTC. Its translation reads: CASSPGVAGSYNEQFF.